Presented here are 3 T cell receptor beta chains from one specimen sequenced in a study of cytomegalovirus exposure and HLA in healthy donors (dated by TCRdb to the late 2010s). The library relied on the immunoSEQ multiplex PCR assay. For the multiplex PCR, a mixture combining 60 forward primers for TCR Vbeta segments and 13 reverse primers for TCR Jbeta segments was used. As stored in TCRdb, this immuneACCESS dataset retains in-frame rearrangements with V and J assigned. A fraction of the clones does not appear; measured against another copy, unresolved V genes explain less than half of the discrepancy, and the remainder lacks a known reason. The sample table shows 100,000 to 150,000 clones, and approximately 81% are seen once. The biggest ten clones account for 2% to 2.5% of the sample. Sequences were obtained from PBMCs. These receptors originate from a woman aged 40 to 50 in good health and CMV-seronegative.

The chain carries TRBV28 and TRBJ2-3; TRBD2 might be the D (7 bases). V dropped 5 bases and J dropped 0 bases, with 15 bases sitting between them. Germline-derived CDR1 and CDR2 are MDHEN and SYDVKM. This CDR3 is 16 amino acids long. Here the CDR3 reads CASSGWGGTSTDTQYF. CDR3 nucleotide sequence: TGTGCCAGCAGTGGTTGGGGGGGCACGAGCACAGATACGCAGTATTTT.

This chain connects TRBV7-9 to TRBJ2-5; unclear D gene. The germline gives CDR1 SEHNR, CDR2 FQNEAQ (reference sequence). CDR3 length: 14 residues. V was pared by 5 bases and J by 0 bases, with 10 bases between. Written as DNA, the CDR3 is TGTGCCAGCAGCAAAGGCAGGTACCAAGAGACCCAGTACTTC. Translating it yields CASSKGRYQETQYF. The complete variable domain, with remaining parts taken from reference TRBV7-9 and TRBJ2-5, reads DTGVSQNPRHKITKRGQNVTFRCDPISEHNRLYWYRQTLGQGPEFLTYFQNEAQLEKSRLLSDRFSAERPKGSFSTLEIQRTEQGDSAMYLCASSKGRYQETQYFGPGTRLLVL.

The rearrangement joins TRBV7-6 to TRBJ2-6, with 8 bases lining up with TRBD1. This CDR3 has 15 residues. The ends lost 5 bases at V and 2 bases at J; junction bases unmatched: 2. Germline V CDR1 and CDR2: SGHVS, FNYEAQ. The CDR3 region is CASSQTGAGANVLTF. The CDR3 DNA is TGTGCCAGCAGCCAGACAGGGGCTGGGGCCAACGTCCTGACTTTC.